What follows are 30 T cell receptor beta chains derived from one specimen sequenced in a study of shared clonotypes between healthy human individuals (dated by TCRdb to 2020 to 2021). Library preparation was by the immunoSEQ multiplex PCR assay. TCRdb stores this immuneACCESS table with in-frame sequences only. Part of the clones is absent; in the studies checked, under half of the shortfall reflects unresolved V genes, and no reason is known for the rest. This sample gives fewer than 850,000 clones in total; 96% of them show up just once. The ten largest make up around 0.21% of the sample. For the CD8 naive samples, CD45RO-negative cells were positively selected for CCR7, yielding a CD45RA+CCR7+ population from which TemRA cells were excluded. The sequencing sample was made of naive CD8+ T cells sorted from blood. This sample's cell subset or site label indicates: CD45RA+CCR7+. All receptors derive from a man between 25 and 39 years old in good health.

This chain connects TRBV28 to TRBJ2-7; 11 bases are a match to TRBD2. The ends lost 10 bases at V and 3 bases at J; junction bases unmatched: 8. The germline V gene encodes CDR1 MDHEN and CDR2 SYDVKM. The CDR3 runs 14 residues. The DNA for the CDR3 is TGTGCCACTAGCGGGAGGACCACCATCTACGAGCAGTACTTC. Translating it yields CATSGRTTIYEQYF.

The chain links TRBV29-1 to TRBJ2-7; 12 bases line up with TRBD1. The junction had 5 bases not matched to a gene; V was cut back by 4 bases and J by 7 bases. This CDR3 has 13 amino acids. Per germline, CDR1 SQVTM and CDR2 ANQGSEA. CDR3 in amino acids: CSVVGDRGLEQYF. The DNA of the CDR3 is TGCAGCGTTGTGGGGGACAGGGGGCTTGAGCAGTACTTC.

The rearrangement links TRBV2 to TRBJ2-3; TRBD2 matches 10 bases. The CDR3 sequence is 15 residues long. Germline V CDR1 and CDR2: SNHLY, FYNNEI. The J segment lost 2 bases and the V segment lost 6 bases, leaving 5 bases of the junction unmatched. CDR3 bases: TGTGCCAGCAGCCCCGGGACTAGCGACACAGATACGCAGTATTTT. Amino acid sequence: CASSPGTSDTDTQYF.

The chain carries TRBV28 and TRBJ1-2; perhaps TRBD1 as D (5 bases). Trimming removed 5 bases from V and 4 bases from J, with 17 bases in between. The CDR3 loop spans 15 amino acids. Germline values: CDR1 MDHEN, CDR2 SYDVKM. In nucleotides, the CDR3 is TGTGCCAGCAGTCCTTACGCCGGGACGGCCTATGGCTACACCTTC. Its translation: CASSPYAGTAYGYTF.

The rearrangement uses TRBV10-2 and TRBJ2-7; TRBD2 agrees at 11 bases. The CDR3 extends over 18 amino acids. V shed 4 bases and J 3 bases; nucleotides not matched to a gene: 14. Germline V CDR1 and CDR2: WSHSY, SAAADI. The CDR3 DNA sequence: TGCGCCAGCAGTGTGAGTGTATGGACTAGCGGGTCTATCTACGAGCAGTACTTC. This translates into CASSVSVWTSGSIYEQYF.

The chain employs TRBV27 and TRBJ2-3; 8 bases are shared with TRBD1. CDR1 and CDR2 from the germline V gene are MNHEY and SMNVEV (reference sequence). CDR3 length equals 15 residues. V lost 8 bases, J lost 6 bases, and 13 bases stayed unmatched. The CDR3 DNA reads TGTGCCAGCTCCACCGGGACAGGCCCGCGGGATACGCAGTATTTT. Its translation: CASSTGTGPRDTQYF.

This chain joins TRBV7-2 and TRBJ1-5; D possibly corresponds to TRBD1 (5 bases). The CDR3 loop spans 15 amino acids. Between the trimmed V and J ends, which lost 1 base and 5 bases, there was a span of 12 bases. Per germline, CDR1 SGHTA and CDR2 FQGNSA. DNA for the CDR3: TGTGCCAGCAGCTTAGTTGCGGGGCTGGATCAGCCCCAGCATTTT. It translates to CASSLVAGLDQPQHF.

This clone was recorded only once. The J gene is TRBJ2-3, the V gene TRBV7-8, with TRBD2 as a possible D gene (6 bases). V gave up 3 bases and J gave up 3 bases, with 19 bases separating them. CDR3 length equals 17 residues. The germline gives CDR1 SGHVS, CDR2 FQNEAQ. CDR3 coding DNA: TGTGCCAGCAGCTTGGCGTCGGACGGCGCGGGAACAGATACGCAGTATTTT. The encoded protein is CASSLASDGAGTDTQYF.

J is TRBJ2-1 and V is TRBV5-4; TRBD2 agrees at 7 bases. This CDR3 is built from 15 residues. Germline V lookup: CDR1 SGHNT, CDR2 YYREEE (reference sequence). The trim removed 0 bases at V and 3 bases at J, leaving 3 bases unmatched. CDR3 in DNA: TGTGCCAGCAGCTTGGAGGGAGGGAACTACAATGAGCAGTTCTTC. It specifies CASSLEGGNYNEQFF.

The chain links TRBV4-1 to TRBJ1-2; D call uncertain. The germline gives CDR1 MGHRA, CDR2 YSYEKL. This CDR3 contains 11 residues. Trimming took off 7 bases at V and 6 bases at J, with 9 bases between the two ends. The CDR3 protein is CASNGGDGYTF. CDR3 bases: TGCGCCAGCAACGGTGGGGATGGCTACACCTTC.

The chain links TRBV18 to TRBJ1-2; D call uncertain. Germline-derived CDR1 and CDR2 are KGHSH and LQKENI. The CDR3 consists of 14 residues. V gave up 3 bases and J gave up 8 bases, with 16 bases separating them. CDR3 protein: CASSPEPGVEGYTF. As DNA, the CDR3 is TGTGCCAGCTCACCTGAACCGGGCGTCGAAGGCTACACCTTC.

A single count supports this clone. V is TRBV27 and J is TRBJ2-2; 10 nucleotides match TRBD1. CDR3 size: 17 residues. Germline CDR1 MNHEY, CDR2 SMNVEV (reference sequence). V lost 3 bases, J lost 3 bases, and 7 bases stayed unmatched. CDR3: CASSFLETGGHTGELFF. Written as DNA, the CDR3 is TGTGCCAGCAGTTTTCTCGAGACAGGGGGCCACACCGGGGAGCTGTTTTTT.

This clone was seen only once. The V call is TRBV4-1, the J call TRBJ2-1, with TRBD2 identical over 8 bases. Germline V gene lookup returns CDR1 MGHRA and CDR2 YSYEKL. This CDR3 spans 16 amino acids. V was pared by 6 bases and J by 0 bases, with 7 bases of the junction left unmatched. CDR3: CASSFPGTSSYNEQFF. Here the CDR3 DNA reads TGCGCCAGCAGTTTCCCCGGGACTAGCTCCTACAATGAGCAGTTCTTC.

This sequence joins TRBV28 and TRBJ1-5; TRBD1 matches 10 bases. Germline-derived CDR1 and CDR2 are MDHEN and SYDVKM. This CDR3 has 17 amino acids. The junction had 5 bases not matched to a gene; V was cut back by 3 bases and J by 0 bases. CDR3 coding DNA: TGTGCCAGCAGTTTGGACAGGGGGGGCAATAGCAATCAGCCCCAGCATTTT. Residues: CASSLDRGGNSNQPQHF.

The chain joins TRBV27 to TRBJ2-1; 7 bases map to TRBD2. The germline gives CDR1 MNHEY, CDR2 SMNVEV (reference sequence). After removal of 7 bases from V and 0 bases from J, the junction contained 9 bases not matched to a gene. There are 16 residues in the CDR3. In DNA form, the CDR3 reads TGTGCCAGCACCCGGAGGCGGGAGCCCTCCTACAATGAGCAGTTCTTC. It translates to CASTRRREPSYNEQFF.

The chain couples TRBV11-3 to TRBJ2-5, with D possibly being TRBD1 (6 bases). The CDR3 has 13 residues. Trimming shortened V by 4 bases and J by 5 bases, and 11 bases separated the two germline ends. Germline lookup yields CDR1 SGHNT and CDR2 YENEEA. The CDR3: CASSSNREETQYF. CDR3 coding DNA: TGTGCCAGCAGCTCCAACAGGGAGGAGACCCAGTACTTC.

This clone was counted only a few times. This sequence joins TRBV7-9 and TRBJ1-2, with D possibly being TRBD1 (5 bases). The CDR3 is 12 residues long. With 6 bases removed from V and 6 bases from J, the gap between germline ends came to 11 bases. The germline V gene encodes CDR1 SEHNR and CDR2 FQNEAQ (reference sequence). The CDR3 is CASRPGSHGYTF. Written as DNA, the CDR3 is TGTGCCAGCAGGCCAGGGTCGCATGGCTACACCTTC.

This chain joins TRBV6-5 and TRBJ1-4; perhaps TRBD1 as D (5 bases). Per the germline V gene, CDR1 is MNHEY and CDR2 is SVGAGI. The CDR3 is 15 residues long. The germline V and J ends were trimmed by 1 base and 8 bases, with 14 bases remaining between them. CDR3 DNA sequence: TGTGCCAGCAGTTACTTCCGTGGGGGGTCGGAAAAACTGTTTTTT. As protein: CASSYFRGGSEKLFF.

This sequence joins TRBV28 and TRBJ2-5; 9 bases are a match to TRBD1. Germline CDR1 is MDHEN and CDR2 is SYDVKM. The CDR3 loop spans 14 amino acids. V was pared by 7 bases and J by 5 bases, with 8 bases of the junction left unmatched. This chain's CDR3 is CASTYRGLTETQYF. The CDR3 bases are TGTGCCAGCACCTACAGGGGGCTAACGGAGACCCAGTACTTC.

The chain has TRBV23-1 and TRBJ2-7; D not certain. TRBV23-1 is an ORF for which the function is uncertain. The germline V and J ends were trimmed by 2 bases and 3 bases, with 8 bases remaining between them. The CDR3 is 13 amino acids. The DNA of the CDR3 is TGCGCCAGCAGTCAACCCCTAAACTACGAGCAGTACTTC. Protein sequence: CASSQPLNYEQYF.

Details on this clone: The sample holds other DNA sequences that translate to the same CDR3. The CDR3 here is CASSLGTTGELFF. For the CDR3, the DNA is TGTGCCAGCAGCTTGGGGACCACCGGGGAGCTGTTTTTT. The chain joins TRBV11-3 to TRBJ2-2; D tentatively reads TRBD1 or TRBD2 (5 bases each). This CDR3 region has 13 residues. The germline V and J ends were trimmed by 3 bases and 4 bases, with 6 bases remaining between them. Germline V gives CDR1 SGHNT, CDR2 YENEEA.

This chain joins TRBV9 and TRBJ1-2; 7 nucleotides match TRBD1. This CDR3 comprises 14 residues. The germline CDR1 and CDR2 sequences are SGDLS and YYNGEE. Germline trimming cut 5 bases from V and 7 bases from J; bases unmatched to any gene: 11. The CDR3 reads CASRSRDSPGGYTF. In nucleotides, the CDR3 is TGTGCCAGCAGGTCCCGGGACAGCCCGGGTGGCTACACCTTC.

The chain is built from TRBV2 and TRBJ2-3, with 9 bases identical to TRBD2. Unmatched junction bases numbered 4, after V lost 4 bases and J lost 2 bases. Germline V gives CDR1 SNHLY, CDR2 FYNNEI. The CDR3 sequence is 15 residues long. Here the CDR3 DNA reads TGTGCCAGCAGTGCTCTAGCGGGAAACACAGATACGCAGTATTTT. Amino acid sequence: CASSALAGNTDTQYF.

This clone was observed once. The chain links TRBV11-2 to TRBJ2-1; D not resolved. Germline CDR1 SGHAT, CDR2 FQNNGV. The V end lost 1 base, the J end lost 0 bases, and 13 bases lay between the germline ends. The CDR3 loop spans 17 amino acids. The CDR3 sequence: CASSLGVGRTSYNEQFF. In nucleotides, the CDR3 is TGTGCCAGCAGCTTAGGGGTGGGCAGAACCTCCTACAATGAGCAGTTCTTC.

This chain connects TRBV28 to TRBJ2-2; possibly TRBD2 for D (5 bases). Germline V gives CDR1 MDHEN, CDR2 SYDVKM. The CDR3 sequence is 15 residues long. Between the trimmed V and J ends, which lost 5 bases and 5 bases, there was a span of 15 bases. In DNA, the CDR3 is TGTGCCAGCAGTCGGGGATACAGCCCTACCGGGGAGCTGTTTTTT. Its translation: CASSRGYSPTGELFF.

The chain uses TRBV7-9 and TRBJ2-3; 9 positions match TRBD2. Germline loops: CDR1 SEHNR, CDR2 FQNEAQ (reference sequence). CDR3 length: 15 amino acids. The ends lost 5 bases at V and 7 bases at J; junction bases unmatched: 10. In DNA, the CDR3 is TGTGCCAGCAGCGACACCGGGACTAGCTTTCATACGCAGTATTTT. Amino acids: CASSDTGTSFHTQYF.

The V call is TRBV7-8, the J call TRBJ2-5; possible D gene TRBD2, 7 bases. With 1 base removed from V and 5 bases from J, the gap between germline ends came to 14 bases. Germline assignment: CDR1 SGHVS and CDR2 FQNEAQ. The CDR3 runs 15 residues. The CDR3 reads CASSLDPGGFETQYF. The CDR3 nucleotides are TGTGCCAGCAGCTTAGATCCGGGGGGCTTTGAGACCCAGTACTTC.

The rearrangement joins TRBV7-9 to TRBJ2-3, with 10 bases aligning to TRBD2. Germline loops: CDR1 SEHNR, CDR2 FQNEAQ (reference sequence). CDR3 length: 16 amino acids. The V and J ends lost 0 bases and 3 bases, in that order; junction bases with no gene match: 3. CDR3: CASSLASGLATDTQYF. The CDR3 bases are TGTGCCAGCAGCTTAGCCTCGGGACTAGCGACAGATACGCAGTATTTT. The variable domain in full, with the rest retrieved from reference TRBV7-9 and TRBJ2-3, is DTGVSQNPRHKITKRGQNVTFRCDPISEHNRLYWYRQTLGQGPEFLTYFQNEAQLEKSRLLSDRFSAERPKGSFSTLEIQRTEQGDSAMYLCASSLASGLATDTQYFGPGTRLTVL.

This sequence joins TRBV5-1 and TRBJ1-2; D unresolved. V shed 0 bases and J shed 6 bases, with 6 bases lying between them. This CDR3 has 12 amino acids. Looked up from germline, CDR1 is SGHRS and CDR2 is YFSETQ. CDR3 bases: TGCGCCAGCAGCTTGGGGCGGGATGGCTACACCTTC. Its translation is CASSLGRDGYTF.

The V and J genes are TRBV19 and TRBJ1-2; D gene unclear. CDR1 is LNHDA, CDR2 SQIVND, per germline (reference sequence). The V and J ends lost 5 bases and 6 bases respectively, with 16 bases between them. The CDR3 covers 14 residues. CDR3 protein: CASSPNDGKDGYTF. The CDR3 DNA sequence: TGTGCCAGTAGTCCAAATGACGGTAAAGATGGCTACACCTTC.